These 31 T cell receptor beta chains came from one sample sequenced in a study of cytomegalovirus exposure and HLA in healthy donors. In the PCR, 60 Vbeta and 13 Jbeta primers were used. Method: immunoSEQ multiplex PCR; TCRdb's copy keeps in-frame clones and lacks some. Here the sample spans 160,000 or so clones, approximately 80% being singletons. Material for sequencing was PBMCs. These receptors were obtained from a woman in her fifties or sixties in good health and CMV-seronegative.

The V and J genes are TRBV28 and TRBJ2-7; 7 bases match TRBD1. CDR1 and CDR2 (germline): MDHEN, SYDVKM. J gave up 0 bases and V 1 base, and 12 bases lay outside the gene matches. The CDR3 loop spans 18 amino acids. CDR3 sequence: CASSLFPKGTESSYEQYF. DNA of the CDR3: TGTGCCAGCAGTTTATTCCCGAAGGGGACAGAGAGCTCCTACGAGCAGTACTTC.

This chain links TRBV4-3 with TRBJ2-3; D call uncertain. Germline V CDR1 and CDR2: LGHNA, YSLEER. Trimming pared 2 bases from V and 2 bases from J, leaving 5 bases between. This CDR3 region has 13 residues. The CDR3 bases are TGCGCCAGCAGCCAACGGGTCACAGATACGCAGTATTTT. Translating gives CASSQRVTDTQYF.

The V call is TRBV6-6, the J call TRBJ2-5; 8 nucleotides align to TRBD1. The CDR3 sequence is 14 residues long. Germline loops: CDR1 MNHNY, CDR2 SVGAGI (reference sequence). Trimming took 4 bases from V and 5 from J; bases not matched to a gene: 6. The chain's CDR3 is CASSFRTGRETQYF. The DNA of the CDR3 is TGTGCCAGCAGTTTCCGGACAGGGCGGGAGACCCAGTACTTC.

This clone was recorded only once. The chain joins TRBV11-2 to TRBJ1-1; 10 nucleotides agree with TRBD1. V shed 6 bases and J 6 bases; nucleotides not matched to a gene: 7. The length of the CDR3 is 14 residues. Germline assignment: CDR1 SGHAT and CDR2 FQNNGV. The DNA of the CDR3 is TGTGCCAGCAGGACCGGACAGGGGGGCTCTGAAGCTTTCTTT. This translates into CASRTGQGGSEAFF.

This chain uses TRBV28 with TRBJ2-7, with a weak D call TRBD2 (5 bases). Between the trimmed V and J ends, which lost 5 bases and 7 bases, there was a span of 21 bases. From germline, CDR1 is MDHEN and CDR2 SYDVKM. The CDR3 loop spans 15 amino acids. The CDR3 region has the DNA TGTGCCAGCAGTAGTCTCGGCGGCGAGGGCCCTGAGCAGTACTTC. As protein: CASSSLGGEGPEQYF.

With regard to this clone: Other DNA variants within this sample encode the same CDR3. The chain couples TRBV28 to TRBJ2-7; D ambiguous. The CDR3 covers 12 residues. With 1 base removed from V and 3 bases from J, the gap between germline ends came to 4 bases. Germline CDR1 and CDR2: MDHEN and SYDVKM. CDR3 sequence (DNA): TGTGCCAGCAGTTTATTATACTACGAGCAGTACTTC. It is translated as CASSLLYYEQYF.

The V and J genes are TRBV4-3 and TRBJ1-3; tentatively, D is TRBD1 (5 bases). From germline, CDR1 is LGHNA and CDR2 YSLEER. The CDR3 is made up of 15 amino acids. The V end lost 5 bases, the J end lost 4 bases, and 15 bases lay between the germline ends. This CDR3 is CASSWSEGPGNTIYF. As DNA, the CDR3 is TGCGCCAGCAGCTGGTCGGAGGGGCCGGGAAACACCATATATTTT.

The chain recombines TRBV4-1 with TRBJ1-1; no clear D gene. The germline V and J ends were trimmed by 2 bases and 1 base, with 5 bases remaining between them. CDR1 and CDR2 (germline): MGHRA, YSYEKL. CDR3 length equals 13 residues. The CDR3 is CASSQLRNTEAFF. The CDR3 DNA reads TGCGCCAGCAGCCAACTCCGGAACACTGAAGCTTTCTTT.

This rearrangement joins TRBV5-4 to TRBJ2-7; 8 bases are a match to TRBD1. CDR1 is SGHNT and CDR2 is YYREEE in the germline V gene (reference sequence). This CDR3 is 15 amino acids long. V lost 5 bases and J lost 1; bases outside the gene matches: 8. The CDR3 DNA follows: TGTGCCAGCAGTGCCGGACAGGGAAGGTCCTACGAGCAGTACTTC. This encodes CASSAGQGRSYEQYF.

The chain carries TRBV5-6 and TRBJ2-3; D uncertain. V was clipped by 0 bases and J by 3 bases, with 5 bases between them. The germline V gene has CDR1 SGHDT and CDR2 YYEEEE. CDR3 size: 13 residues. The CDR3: CASSLAQTDTQYF. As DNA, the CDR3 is TGTGCCAGCAGCTTGGCACAAACAGATACGCAGTATTTT.

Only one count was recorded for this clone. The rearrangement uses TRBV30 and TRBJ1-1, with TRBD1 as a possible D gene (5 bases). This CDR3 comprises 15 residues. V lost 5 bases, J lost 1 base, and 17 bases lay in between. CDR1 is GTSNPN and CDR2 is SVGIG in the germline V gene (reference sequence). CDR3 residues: CAWGHLPRANTEAFF. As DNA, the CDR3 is TGTGCCTGGGGACATCTCCCCAGGGCGAACACTGAAGCTTTCTTT.

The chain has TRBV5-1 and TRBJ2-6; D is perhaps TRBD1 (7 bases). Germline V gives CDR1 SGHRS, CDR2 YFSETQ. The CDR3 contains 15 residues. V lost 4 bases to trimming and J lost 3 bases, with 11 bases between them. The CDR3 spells CASSRQGGGANVLTF. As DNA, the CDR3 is TGCGCCAGCAGCCGCCAGGGGGGTGGGGCCAACGTCCTGACTTTC. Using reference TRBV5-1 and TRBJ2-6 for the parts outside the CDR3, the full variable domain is KAGVTQTPRYLIKTRGQQVTLSCSPISGHRSVSWYQQTPGQGLQFLFEYFSETQRNKGNFPGRFSGRQFSNSRSEMNVSTLELGDSALYLCASSRQGGGANVLTFGAGSRLTVL.

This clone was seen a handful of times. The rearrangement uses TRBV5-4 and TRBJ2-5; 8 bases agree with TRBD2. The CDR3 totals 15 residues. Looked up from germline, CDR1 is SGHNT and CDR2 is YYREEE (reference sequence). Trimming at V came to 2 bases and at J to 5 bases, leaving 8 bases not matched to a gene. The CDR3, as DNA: TGTGCCAGCAGCTTTGGAGCGGGGGTTCTGGAGACCCAGTACTTC. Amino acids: CASSFGAGVLETQYF.

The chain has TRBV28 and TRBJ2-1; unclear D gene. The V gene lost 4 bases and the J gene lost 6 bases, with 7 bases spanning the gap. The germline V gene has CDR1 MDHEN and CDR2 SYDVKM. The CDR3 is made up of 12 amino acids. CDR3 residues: CASSSLFNEQFF. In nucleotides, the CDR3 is TGTGCCAGCAGTTCTCTATTCAATGAGCAGTTCTTC.

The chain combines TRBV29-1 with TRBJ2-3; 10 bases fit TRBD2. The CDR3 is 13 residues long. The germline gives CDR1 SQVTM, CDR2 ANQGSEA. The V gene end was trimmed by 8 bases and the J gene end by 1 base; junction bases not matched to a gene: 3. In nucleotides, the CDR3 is TGCAGCCTGAGCGGGAGGGGCACAGATACGCAGTATTTT. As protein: CSLSGRGTDTQYF.

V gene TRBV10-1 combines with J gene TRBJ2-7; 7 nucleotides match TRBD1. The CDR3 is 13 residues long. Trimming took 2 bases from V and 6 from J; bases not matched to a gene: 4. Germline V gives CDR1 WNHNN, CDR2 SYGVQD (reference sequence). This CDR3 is CASSEGTVGEQYF. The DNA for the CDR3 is TGCGCCAGCAGTGAGGGGACAGTAGGCGAGCAGTACTTC.

The CDR3 is CASSQDLLHLAIQYF. In nucleotides, the CDR3 is TGCGCCAGCAGCCAAGATCTTTTGCATCTAGCCATTCAGTACTTC. V usage is TRBV4-3 and J usage is TRBJ2-4; D possibly corresponds to TRBD2 (5 bases). Trimming stripped 0 bases from V and 9 bases from J, with 15 bases between. The germline CDR1 and CDR2 sequences are LGHNA and YSLEER. This CDR3 comprises 15 residues.

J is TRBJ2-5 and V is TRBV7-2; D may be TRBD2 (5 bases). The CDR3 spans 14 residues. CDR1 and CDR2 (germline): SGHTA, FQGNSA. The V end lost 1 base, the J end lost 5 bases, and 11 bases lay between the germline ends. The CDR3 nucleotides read TGTGCCAGCAGCTTAGGGTGGGGAGATGAGACCCAGTACTTC. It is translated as CASSLGWGDETQYF.

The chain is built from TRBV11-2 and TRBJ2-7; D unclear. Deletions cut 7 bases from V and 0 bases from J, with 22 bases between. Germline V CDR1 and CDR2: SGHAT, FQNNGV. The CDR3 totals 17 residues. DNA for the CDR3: TGTGCCAGCACCTCGGCCGTGTATAGCAGAAGCTCCTACGAGCAGTACTTC. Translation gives CASTSAVYSRSSYEQYF.

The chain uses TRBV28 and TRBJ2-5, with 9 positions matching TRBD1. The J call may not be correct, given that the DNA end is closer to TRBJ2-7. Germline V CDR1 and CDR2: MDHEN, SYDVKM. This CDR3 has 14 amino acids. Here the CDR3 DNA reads TGTGCCAGCACCCCGACAGGGGGGGCCTACGAGCAGTACTTC. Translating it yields CASTPTGGAYEQYF.

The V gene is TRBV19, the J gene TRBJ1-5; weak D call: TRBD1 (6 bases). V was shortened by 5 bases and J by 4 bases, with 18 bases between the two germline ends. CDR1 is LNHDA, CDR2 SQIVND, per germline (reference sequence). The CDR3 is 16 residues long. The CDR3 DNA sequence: TGTGCCAGTAGTCCATCGGGCAGGGGTAGGAATCAGCCCCAGCATTTT. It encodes CASSPSGRGRNQPQHF.

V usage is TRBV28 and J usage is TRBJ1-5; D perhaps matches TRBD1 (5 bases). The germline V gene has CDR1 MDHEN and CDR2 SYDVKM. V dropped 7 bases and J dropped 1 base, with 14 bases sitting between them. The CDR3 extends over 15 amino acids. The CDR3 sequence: CASTGALGSNQPQHF. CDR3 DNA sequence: TGTGCCAGCACTGGGGCTCTAGGGAGCAATCAGCCCCAGCATTTT. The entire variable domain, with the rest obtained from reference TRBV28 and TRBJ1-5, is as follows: DVKVTQSSRYLVKRTGEKVFLECVQDMDHENMFWYRQDPGLGLRLIYFSYDVKMKEKGDIPEGYSVSREKKERFSLILESASTNQTSMYLCASTGALGSNQPQHFGDGTRLSIL.

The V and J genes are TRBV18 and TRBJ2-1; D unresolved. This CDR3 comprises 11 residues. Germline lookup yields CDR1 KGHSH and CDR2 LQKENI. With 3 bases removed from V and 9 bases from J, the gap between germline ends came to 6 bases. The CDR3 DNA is TGTGCCAGCTCACCCCGCGCTGAGCAGTTCTTC. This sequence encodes CASSPRAEQFF.

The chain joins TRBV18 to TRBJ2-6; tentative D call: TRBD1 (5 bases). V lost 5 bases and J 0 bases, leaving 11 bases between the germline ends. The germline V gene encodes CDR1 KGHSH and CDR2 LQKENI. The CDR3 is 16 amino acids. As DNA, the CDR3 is TGTGCCAGCTCAGGGTTTGGGGCCTCTGGGGCCAACGTCCTGACTTTC. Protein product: CASSGFGASGANVLTF.

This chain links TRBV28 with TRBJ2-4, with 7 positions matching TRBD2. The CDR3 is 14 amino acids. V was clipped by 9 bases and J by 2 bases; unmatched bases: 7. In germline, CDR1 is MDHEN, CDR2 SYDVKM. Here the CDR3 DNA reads TGTGCCAGTTCCTCCGGGACTACCAAAAACATTCAGTACTTC. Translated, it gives CASSSGTTKNIQYF.

In nucleotides, the CDR3 is TGTGCCAACTCGCTAGGAGGGGCGCAGACAGATACGCAGTATTTT. Encoded protein: CANSLGGAQTDTQYF. The chain recombines TRBV10-3 with TRBJ2-3; a weak D match, TRBD2 (6 bases). Deletions cut 10 bases from V and 3 bases from J, with 20 bases between. Germline-derived CDR1 and CDR2 are ENHRY and SYGVKD. The CDR3 covers 15 residues.

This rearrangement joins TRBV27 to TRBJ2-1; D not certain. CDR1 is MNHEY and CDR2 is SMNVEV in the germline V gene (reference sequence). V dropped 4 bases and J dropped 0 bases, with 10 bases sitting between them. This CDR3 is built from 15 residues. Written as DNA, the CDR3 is TGTGCCAGCAGTTCCCTAACGCTCTCCTACAATGAGCAGTTCTTC. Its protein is CASSSLTLSYNEQFF.

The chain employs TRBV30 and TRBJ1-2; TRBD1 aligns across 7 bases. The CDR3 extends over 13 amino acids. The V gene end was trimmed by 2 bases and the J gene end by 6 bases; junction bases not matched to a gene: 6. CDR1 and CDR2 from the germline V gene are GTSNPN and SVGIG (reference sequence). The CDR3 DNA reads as TGTGCCTGGAGTCAAACAGGGGATCATGGCTACACCTTC. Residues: CAWSQTGDHGYTF.

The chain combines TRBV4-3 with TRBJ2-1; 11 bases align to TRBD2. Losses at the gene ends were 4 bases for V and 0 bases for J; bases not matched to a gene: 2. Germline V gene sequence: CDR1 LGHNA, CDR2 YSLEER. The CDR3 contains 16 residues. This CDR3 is CASSRLAGGSYNEQFF. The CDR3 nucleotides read TGCGCCAGCAGCCGGCTAGCGGGGGGCTCCTACAATGAGCAGTTCTTC.

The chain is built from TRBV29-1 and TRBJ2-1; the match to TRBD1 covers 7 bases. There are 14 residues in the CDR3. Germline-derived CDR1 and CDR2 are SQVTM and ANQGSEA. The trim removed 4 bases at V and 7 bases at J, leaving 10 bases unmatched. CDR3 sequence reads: CSVAKGQTPNEQFF. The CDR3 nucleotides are TGCAGCGTTGCTAAGGGACAGACCCCAAATGAGCAGTTCTTC.

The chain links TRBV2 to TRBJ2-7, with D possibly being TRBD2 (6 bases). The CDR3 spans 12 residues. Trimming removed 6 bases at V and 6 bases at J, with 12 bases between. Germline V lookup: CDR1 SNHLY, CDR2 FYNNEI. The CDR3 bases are TGTGCCAGCAGCAAGACTAGGGCCGAGCAGTACTTC. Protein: CASSKTRAEQYF. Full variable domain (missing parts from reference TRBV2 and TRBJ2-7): EPEVTQTPSHQVTQMGQEVILRCVPISNHLYFYWYRQILGQKVEFLVSFYNNEISEKSEIFDDQFSVERPDGSNFTLKIRSTKLEDSAMYFCASSKTRAEQYFGPGTRLTVT.